A single sample is the source of the 22 T cell receptor beta chains below, sequenced in a study of CD8 T cells in Susac syndrome. Reverse transcription of roughly 0.5 to 1 ug RNA was carried out with random hexamers. TCRdb reanalysed the immunoSEQ multiplex PCR reads using MiXCR and keeps one entry per CDR3 protein. The table has approximately 110,000 distinct CDR3 sequences, about 92% seen once. The sample comprised CD8+ T cells from PBMCs. All receptors come from a human donor with multiple sclerosis.

This clonotype has more than one count but fewer than ten. V usage is TRBV4-1 and J usage is TRBJ2-7; 7 nucleotides match TRBD1. CDR1 is MGHRA, CDR2 YSYEKL, per germline. V trimming: 2 bases; J trimming: 9 bases; junction bases outside the gene matches: 10. The CDR3 has 14 amino acids. The CDR3 region has the DNA TGCGCCAGCAGCCAACGGACAGGAGACTTTCGGCAGTACGTC. This encodes CASSQRTGDFRQYV.

The V and J genes are TRBV7-6 and TRBJ2-1; the D gene is possibly TRBD1 (8 bases). Deletions cut 5 bases from V and 10 bases from J, with 18 bases between. Germline CDR1 SGHVS, CDR2 FNYEAQ. The CDR3 spans 14 residues. The CDR3 nucleotides read TGTGCCAGCAGCACCACAGGGGGGGCGGGGGAGCAGTTCTTC. Its translation is CASSTTGGAGEQFF. Supplemented by reference TRBV7-6 and TRBJ2-1, the full variable domain reads GAGVSQSPRYKVTKRGQDVALRCDPISGHVSLYWYRQALGQGPEFLTYFNYEAQQDKSGLPNDRFSAERPEGSISTLTIQRTEQRDSAMYRCASSTTGGAGEQFFGPGTRLTVL.

This chain links TRBV7-9 with TRBJ2-5, with D tentatively TRBD1 (6 bases). Trimming took 6 bases from V and 4 from J, leaving 12 bases between them. The germline gives CDR1 SEHNR, CDR2 FQNEAQ (reference sequence). The CDR3 has 13 amino acids. CDR3 DNA sequence: TGTGCCAGCAGTCAGGGGCAGCGAGAGACCCAGTACTTC. Translating gives CASSQGQRETQYF.

This chain connects TRBV27 to TRBJ1-2, with a possible D match to TRBD1 (6 bases). V was shortened by 2 bases and J by 8 bases, with 12 bases between the two germline ends. Germline V CDR1 and CDR2: MNHEY, SMNVEV (reference sequence). The CDR3 loop spans 13 amino acids. The CDR3 protein is CASSLGGSGGYTF. The CDR3 nucleotides are TGTGCCAGCAGTTTAGGGGGCTCCGGAGGCTACACCTTC.

The chain has TRBV24-1 and TRBJ2-3; D is perhaps TRBD1 (6 bases). CDR1 is KGHDR, CDR2 SFDVKD, per germline. Trimming took 6 bases from V and 5 from J, leaving 14 bases between them. This CDR3 is 14 amino acids long. In DNA, the CDR3 is TGTGCCACCAGTAGGGCAGGGGAGAGAGATACGCAGTATTTT. It encodes CATSRAGERDTQYF.

V usage is TRBV9 and J usage is TRBJ2-1, with 8 positions matching TRBD2. CDR1 and CDR2 (germline): SGDLS, YYNGEE. This CDR3 spans 16 amino acids. V gave up 2 bases and J gave up 5 bases; unmatched junction bases: 9. The CDR3 here is CASSVPVGSGDNEQFF. The CDR3 DNA is TGTGCCAGCAGCGTTCCTGTGGGTAGCGGGGACAATGAGCAGTTCTTC.

This clonotype was seen only once. This chain joins TRBV29-1 and TRBJ2-1; 7 positions match TRBD1. Trimming took 6 bases from V and 7 from J; bases not matched to a gene: 12. Germline CDR1 reads SQVTM; CDR2 reads ANQGSEA. The CDR3 extends over 14 amino acids. CDR3 sequence (DNA): TGCAGCGTCGCTGGGACAGACCTTTTGAATGAGCAGTTCTTC. It translates to CSVAGTDLLNEQFF.

The rearrangement joins TRBV7-2 to TRBJ2-7; 7 nucleotides agree with TRBD2. V lost 3 bases to trimming and J lost 5 bases; unmatched junction nucleotides: 4. CDR1 is SGHTA and CDR2 is FQGNSA in the germline V gene. The length of the CDR3 is 13 residues. CDR3 nucleotides: TGTGCCAGCAGCTTGGGGGGGGTCCACGAGCAGTACTTC. It translates to CASSLGGVHEQYF. Variable domain in full (rest from reference TRBV7-2 and TRBJ2-7): GAGVSQSPSNKVTEKGKDVELRCDPISGHTALYWYRQSLGQGLEFLIYFQGNSAPDKSGLPSDRFSAERTGGSVSTLTIQRTQQEDSAVYLCASSLGGVHEQYFGPGTRLTVT.

This clonotype was observed once. The V and J genes are TRBV14 and TRBJ1-4; D uncertain. The CDR3 extends over 16 amino acids. Trimming removed 0 bases from V and 3 bases from J, with 11 bases in between. Looked up from germline, CDR1 is SGHDN and CDR2 is FVKESK. The CDR3 here is CASSQDYGVPNEKLFF. The CDR3 region has the DNA TGTGCCAGCAGCCAAGATTATGGCGTTCCTAATGAAAAACTGTTTTTT.

This chain joins TRBV7-9 and TRBJ2-7, with a weak D call TRBD1 (6 bases). CDR1 and CDR2 from the germline V gene are SEHNR and FQNEAQ (reference sequence). The CDR3 extends over 13 amino acids. The ends were cut back, 6 bases at V and 3 bases at J, with 12 bases in the middle. CDR3 protein: CASSYREYYEQYF. The CDR3 DNA reads TGTGCCAGCAGTTACAGGGAGTACTACGAGCAGTACTTC.

The rearrangement joins TRBV15 to TRBJ1-1; the D is unclear. The germline CDR1 and CDR2 sequences are LNHNV and YYDKDF (reference sequence). CDR3 length equals 15 residues. V lost 1 base to trimming and J lost 3 bases, with 12 bases between them. The CDR3 DNA is TGTGCCACCAGCAGAGTGGGAAGGGTGGACACTGAAGCTTTCTTT. Amino acid sequence: CATSRVGRVDTEAFF. The full variable domain, rest sourced from reference TRBV15 and TRBJ1-1, is DAMVIQNPRYQVTQFGKPVTLSCSQTLNHNVMYWYQQKSSQAPKLLFHYYDKDFNNEADTPDNFQSRRPNTSFCFLDIRSPGLGDTAMYLCATSRVGRVDTEAFFGQGTRLTVV.

V is TRBV5-6 and J is TRBJ1-1; D ambiguous. Per the germline V gene, CDR1 is SGHDT and CDR2 is YYEEEE. Trimming took 0 bases from V and 6 from J, leaving 6 bases between them. CDR3 length: 12 amino acids. Written as DNA, the CDR3 is TGTGCCAGCAGCTTGGTTGTATCTGAAGCTTTCTTT. Translation: CASSLVVSEAFF. Supplemented by reference TRBV5-6 and TRBJ1-1, the full variable domain reads DAGVTQSPTHLIKTRGQQVTLRCSPKSGHDTVSWYQQALGQGPQFIFQYYEEEERQRGNFPDRFSGHQFPNYSSELNVNALLLGDSALYLCASSLVVSEAFFGQGTRLTVV.

The chain couples TRBV29-1 to TRBJ1-1; 9 bases align to TRBD1. Per the germline V gene, CDR1 is SQVTM and CDR2 is ANQGSEA. V trimming: 6 bases; J trimming: 7 bases; junction bases outside the gene matches: 0. The CDR3 loop spans 10 amino acids. DNA for the CDR3: TGCAGCGTGGGACAGGGTGAAGCTTTCTTT. Residues: CSVGQGEAFF.

The chain joins TRBV29-1 to TRBJ1-2; a weak D match, TRBD1 (6 bases). Germline CDR1 and CDR2: SQVTM and ANQGSEA. The CDR3 extends over 14 amino acids. V was cut by 4 bases and J by 4 bases, with 16 bases left in between. This chain's CDR3 is CSVVGGTSGYGYTF. CDR3 DNA: TGCAGCGTTGTAGGGGGGACATCGGGCTATGGCTACACCTTC. The variable domain in full, with the rest retrieved from reference TRBV29-1 and TRBJ1-2, is SAVISQKPSRDICQRGTSLTIQCQVDSQVTMMFWYRQQPGQSLTLIATANQGSEATYESGFVIDKFPISRPNLTFSTLTVSNMSPEDSSIYLCSVVGGTSGYGYTFGSGTRLTVV.

This chain uses TRBV5-1 with TRBJ2-3; either TRBD1 or TRBD2 may supply D (6 bases each). Germline V gene data show CDR1 as SGHRS and CDR2 as YFSETQ. The CDR3 runs to 16 residues. Trimming shortened V by 4 bases and J by 2 bases, and 17 bases separated the two germline ends. CDR3 bases: TGCGCCAGCAGCCCGGCGGGAACAGGGTCCACAGATACGCAGTATTTT. Translation gives CASSPAGTGSTDTQYF.

This clonotype was seen once. V usage is TRBV5-6 and J usage is TRBJ2-7; possible D gene TRBD2, 5 bases. The germline V gene has CDR1 SGHDT and CDR2 YYEEEE. There are 12 residues in the CDR3. V was cut by 0 bases and J by 8 bases, with 9 bases left in between. This CDR3 is CASSLGGYKQYV. CDR3 DNA sequence: TGTGCCAGCAGCTTGGGAGGGTACAAGCAGTACGTC.

The V call is TRBV25-1, the J call TRBJ2-7; D possibly uses TRBD1 or TRBD2 (5 bases each). Per the germline V gene, CDR1 is MGHDK and CDR2 is SYGVNS. The ends were cut back, 9 bases at V and 2 bases at J, with 8 bases in the middle. This CDR3 has 11 residues. The CDR3 bases are TGTGCCAGAAGGGGAGCCTACGAGCAGTACGTC. Protein: CARRGAYEQYV.

The chain couples TRBV29-1 to TRBJ2-5; 9 bases map to TRBD2. The CDR3 extends over 13 amino acids. The V segment lost 3 bases and the J segment 5 bases; nucleotides outside the gene matches: 4. In germline, CDR1 is SQVTM, CDR2 ANQGSEA. The CDR3 DNA follows: TGCAGCGTTGAGGGGACTAGCAGTGAGACCCAGTACTTC. This codes for CSVEGTSSETQYF.

Only one count was recorded for this clonotype. This chain's CDR3 is CASSQEGLPTDTQYF. CDR3 coding DNA: TGCGCCAGCAGCCAAGAGGGTCTACCAACAGATACGCAGTATTTT. The rearrangement joins TRBV4-1 to TRBJ2-3; D not certain. Germline V gives CDR1 MGHRA, CDR2 YSYEKL. The CDR3 has 15 amino acids. Trimming pared 0 bases from V and 3 bases from J, leaving 10 bases between.

This chain connects TRBV3-1 to TRBJ1-1; unclear D gene. The CDR3 extends over 17 amino acids. Between the trimmed V and J ends, which lost 1 base and 0 bases, there was a span of 15 bases. Germline CDR1 is LGHDT and CDR2 is YNNKEL (reference sequence). DNA for the CDR3: TGTGCCAGCAGCCAAGTTCTCGGCAGCCGAATGAACACTGAAGCTTTCTTT. This translates into CASSQVLGSRMNTEAFF.

This chain links TRBV27 with TRBJ2-7; 7 bases agree with TRBD1. Germline assignment: CDR1 MNHEY and CDR2 SMNVEV (reference sequence). Unmatched junction bases numbered 3, after V lost 3 bases and J lost 4 bases. CDR3 length equals 13 residues. The CDR3 DNA is TGTGCCAGCAGTTTCTACAGGGGTTACGAGCAGTACTTC. Translated: CASSFYRGYEQYF.

V is TRBV27 and J is TRBJ1-2, with D possibly being TRBD1 (6 bases). V was trimmed by 0 bases and J by 4 bases, leaving 9 bases between them. In germline, CDR1 is MNHEY, CDR2 SMNVEV (reference sequence). The CDR3 length is 14 residues. The CDR3 coding sequence is TGTGCCAGCAGTTTATCAGGGGGGGGCTATGGCTACACCTTC. It is translated as CASSLSGGGYGYTF.